This T cell receptor (beta chain) originates from a study of blood T cell repertoires in COVID-19. The wider study: The United States, Italy and Spain provided the acute and convalescent COVID-19 samples. PBMCs, B-cell-depleted T cells, or T cells provided the cDNA or gDNA that made up the material.

This clone was seen once. Profiled with immunoSEQ multiplex PCR; TCRdb holds only in-frame clones, not every one. The table has about 200,000 clones, approximately 87% seen once; the top ten hold 0.78%. The V end lost 4 bases, the J end lost 4 bases, and 30 bases lay between the germline ends. Germline V CDR1 and CDR2: LGHNA, YSLEER. There are 20 residues in the CDR3. The sequencing sample was made of peripheral blood. This chain links TRBV4-3 with TRBJ2-3, with D possibly matching TRBD2 (6 bases). This receptor was obtained from an older woman with acute or convalescent COVID-19. The CDR3 DNA reads TGCGCCAGCAGCCTCGGCCCATATCTTCCTCATAGATCGGGGGCAGATACGCAGTATTTT. It codes for CASSLGPYLPHRSGADTQYF.